The present entry profiles one T cell receptor beta chain with its context. The antigen is unknown. These data originate in a study of T cell repertoires in cytomegalovirus infection. Study context: Selection of CMV epitopes for the study included recently identified HLA-C-restricted and well-studied HLA-B-restricted ones.

Germline V lookup: CDR1 LNHDA, CDR2 SQIVND (reference sequence). With 1 base removed from V and 1 base from J, the gap between germline ends came to 12 bases. There are 16 residues in the CDR3. One entry per CDR3 protein, called by TCRdb with MiXCR from the reads. Of under 850,000 distinct CDR3 sequences listed, roughly 33% are singletons. This TCR was recovered from a human donor in good health (CMV status not recorded). Some clones in this sample may be carry-over from other donors' samples. The input for sequencing was cultured PBMCs, taken from culture after CMV antigen stimulation. The V and J genes are TRBV19 and TRBJ2-3, with D possibly being TRBD2 (6 bases). The CDR3 region has the DNA TGTGCCAGTAGTATAGGAGTAGCGGAGGGCACAGATACGCAGTATTTT. Encoded protein: CASSIGVAEGTDTQYF.